The clone carrying this T cell receptor beta chain was found many times. One entry per CDR3 protein results from TCRdb running MiXCR on the 5' RACE reads. The sample holds 25,000 to 35,000 distinct CDR3 sequences, 4% to 4.5% seen once. This sample stems from a study of T cells after yellow fever vaccination. The length of the CDR3 is 15 residues. V lost 3 bases to trimming and J lost 6 bases, with 14 bases between them. The sequence came from a man aged 30 to 39 who received the YFV17D yellow fever vaccine. The sample consisted of CD8+ T cells sorted from PBMCs, taken 5 days after the yellow fever booster vaccination. The chain uses TRBV12-3 or TRBV12-4 and TRBJ2-2; no clear D. CDR3 protein: CASSFGSRVAGELFF. The CDR3 DNA reads as TGTGCCAGCAGTTTCGGCTCTCGGGTAGCCGGGGAGCTGTTTTTT.